The present TCR beta chain was sequenced within a study of Tregs in tolerant kidney transplant recipients. CDR1 LNHDA and CDR2 SQIVND come from the germline V gene (reference sequence). V lost 6 bases and J lost 0, with 11 bases in between. The CDR3 contains 14 residues. Overall study results and limits: Some patients' samples used different primers over time, so nucleotide sequences weren't comparable. Donor-specific Treg expansion exceeded global Treg expansion in tolerant patients, suggesting antigen drive.

CD4+CD25+CD127- Tregs, CD4+CD25- non-Tregs, CD4 and CD8 cells were sorted. About this clone: No antigen is known for it. Sequencing ends 3 residues short of the CDR3 end; the germline J gene provides the rest.

The repertoire was sequenced with immunoSEQ multiplex PCR; TCRdb's copy has only in-frame clones and lacks some. The sample spans about 48,000 clones; the ten largest clones claim 0.85%. This TCR came from a human donor who received a combined kidney and bone marrow transplant. This chain joins TRBV19 and TRBJ1-1, with a tentative D call TRBD1 (6 bases). Specimen: CD4+ T cells from blood, collected before the transplant. CDR3: CASSLGQMNTEAFF. CDR3 DNA (partial): TGTGCCAGTAGCTTGGGACAAATGAACACTGAA.